What follows describes a single T cell receptor (beta chain). This clonotype came up many times. The target of this receptor is not known. The sample holds no much larger clone one base away, and base qualities are not on file. From its cysteine to its phenylalanine, the CDR3 spans 18 amino acids. Left in the record is the CDR3 DNA by itself, 54 bases read in frame from the first base. V drops 5 bases and J drops 4 bases, leaving 25 bases in between. TCRdb records Illumina HiSeq 1500 as the sequencer. TCRdb took the public reads, trimmed them with fastp at Q25, ran MiXCR for clone calling and kept in-frame beta chains. Every entry covers one CDR3 protein and lists the most common genes and DNA from its rows. The sample contains almost 300,000 distinct CDR3 sequences, about a tenth of them found a single time. The ten largest make up 2% to 3% of the sample. These data originate in a study of T cell repertoires in cytomegalovirus infection (dated by TCRdb to about 2019). Regarding the complete study: Donor HLA type was relevant to the analysis, because carriage of CMV infection together with the matching HLA type was indicated by public TCR beta signatures.

The research as a whole found: The ex vivo response was dominated by HLA-C-restricted CMV-specific TCR beta clonotypes, which also provided the single most frequent clonotype in two of eight donors. Cumulative frequency of public TCR beta family members discriminated carriers of CMV infection plus the relevant HLA type in this cohort and an independent approximately 370-donor cohort.

The chain employs TRBV12-3 or TRBV12-4 and TRBJ2-3; a tentative D call is TRBD1 (7 bases match). This receptor was identified in a human donor in good health (CMV status not recorded). Some clones in this sample may be carry-over from other donors' samples. Source material: PBMCs. The CDR3 region reads CASSPTTIQGRFPDTQYF. The sequence in DNA is TGTGCCAGCAGTCCGACTACTATACAGGGGAGGTTTCCAGATACGCAGTATTTT.